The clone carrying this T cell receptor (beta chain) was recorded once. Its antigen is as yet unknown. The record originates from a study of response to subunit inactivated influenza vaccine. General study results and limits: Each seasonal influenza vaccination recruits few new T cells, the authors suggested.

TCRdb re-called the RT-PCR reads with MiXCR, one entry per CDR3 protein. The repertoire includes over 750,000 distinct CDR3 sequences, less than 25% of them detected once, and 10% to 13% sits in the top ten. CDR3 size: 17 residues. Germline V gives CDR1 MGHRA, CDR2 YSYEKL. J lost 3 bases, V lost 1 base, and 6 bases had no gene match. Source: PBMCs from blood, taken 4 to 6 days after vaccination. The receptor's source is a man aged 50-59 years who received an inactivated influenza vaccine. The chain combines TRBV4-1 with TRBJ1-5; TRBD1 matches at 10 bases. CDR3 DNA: TGCGCCAGCAGCCAAGCACCGGGACAGGGGTTCAATCAGCCCCAGCATTTT. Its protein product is CASSQAPGQGFNQPQHF.